Included here is one TCR beta chain sequence, with context. The antigen it binds to is not known. Per-nucleotide qualities are absent, and no much larger clonotype sits a single base away. Taken from the germline V gene, the CDR1 and CDR2 loops are MNHEY and SVGAGI. The CDR3 starts with the cysteine, ends with the phenylalanine, and has 16 residues. The entry retains the CDR3 DNA only, 48 bases that are in frame from base 1. V is pared back by 2 bases and J by 7 bases, with 17 bases lying between the germline termini. This entry is derived from a study of cytomegalovirus exposure and HLA in healthy donors (dated by TCRdb to the late 2010s). At the level of the whole study: According to a later analysis, the 120 or so validation repertoires were produced on the same platform as the 700 or so repertoires of the first cohort. The aim of the study was to test whether cataloging public T cell receptors could identify signatures of past pathogen exposure. To predict cytomegalovirus infection status, the study combined high-throughput TCR immunosequencing, statistical association of individual TCRs with disease status, and machine learning. A separate validation cohort of roughly 110 different subjects was used in addition to the roughly 700-subject first cohort. The investigation overall reported the following: Of the cluster scores, roughly 95% were above 0 in a later analysis, which found that TCRs clustered in the first cohort also tended to co-occur in the 120 validation repertoires. A few of the identified cytomegalovirus-associated TCR beta chains were confirmed in vitro to be specific for cytomegalovirus antigens. The study gave a list of 150 to 200 TCR beta chains associated with cytomegalovirus. The classifier was reported to diagnose cytomegalovirus status with high specificity and sensitivity in both the original cohort and the validation cohort. Across donors, most TCR sequences were observed very rarely, whereas some public TCRs were present in many individuals. A later analysis lacked HLA typing for the validation cohort, so it scored co-occurrence in that cohort across all 110 or so repertoires. It was suggested by the authors that the approach could potentially be generalized to other disease states and immunological phenotypes.

The library was prepared using the immunoSEQ multiplex PCR assay. The study's processing was this. To diagnose cytomegalovirus status from the catalog of TCR beta chain sequences, a statistical classification framework was built. Not all clones reach the TCRdb copy of this immuneACCESS table, which keeps in-frame sequences only. Checked studies attribute under half of the gap to unresolved V genes and leave the rest unexplained. V, J and clone size were drawn from that table, and D and trimming were deduced from the DNA. In all, the sample holds under 250,000 clones, and approximately 78% of those were seen once. Roughly 1.2% of the sample is taken by the ten largest. Donors formed part of the validation cohort, which comprised over a hundred subjects and was distinct from the first cohort of roughly 600 subjects.

Here the chain combines TRBV6-5 and TRBJ1-4; TRBD1 is possibly the D segment (5 matching bases). The TCR sequence derives from a woman aged 25 to 39 in good health and CMV-seronegative. The sequenced sample consisted of PBMCs. The DNA sequence reads TGTGCCAGCAGTTACAGCGGGGGGTTGATAGGTGAAAAACTGTTTTTT. Its amino acids are CASSYSGGLIGEKLFF.